This T cell receptor (beta chain) stems from a study of blood T cell repertoires in COVID-19. TCRdb's table, derived via immunoSEQ multiplex PCR, lists solely in-frame clones and lacks some. The repertoire includes about 160,000 clones, over 80% of them detected once, and 10% to 15% sits in the top ten. The J segment lost 1 base and the V segment lost 4 bases, leaving 9 bases of the junction unmatched. Germline CDR1 and CDR2: SGHRS and YFSETQ. There are 17 residues in the CDR3. In this sample, this clone turned up a few times. The TCR was taken from a man aged 65-85 years who had recovered from COVID-19. Sequenced sample: peripheral blood. The V call is TRBV5-1, the J call TRBJ2-7; 12 nucleotides line up with TRBD2. The CDR3 DNA sequence: TGCGCCAGCAGCACTCATCCGGGACTAGCGGGTTCCTACGAGCAGTACTTC. This gives the protein CASSTHPGLAGSYEQYF.